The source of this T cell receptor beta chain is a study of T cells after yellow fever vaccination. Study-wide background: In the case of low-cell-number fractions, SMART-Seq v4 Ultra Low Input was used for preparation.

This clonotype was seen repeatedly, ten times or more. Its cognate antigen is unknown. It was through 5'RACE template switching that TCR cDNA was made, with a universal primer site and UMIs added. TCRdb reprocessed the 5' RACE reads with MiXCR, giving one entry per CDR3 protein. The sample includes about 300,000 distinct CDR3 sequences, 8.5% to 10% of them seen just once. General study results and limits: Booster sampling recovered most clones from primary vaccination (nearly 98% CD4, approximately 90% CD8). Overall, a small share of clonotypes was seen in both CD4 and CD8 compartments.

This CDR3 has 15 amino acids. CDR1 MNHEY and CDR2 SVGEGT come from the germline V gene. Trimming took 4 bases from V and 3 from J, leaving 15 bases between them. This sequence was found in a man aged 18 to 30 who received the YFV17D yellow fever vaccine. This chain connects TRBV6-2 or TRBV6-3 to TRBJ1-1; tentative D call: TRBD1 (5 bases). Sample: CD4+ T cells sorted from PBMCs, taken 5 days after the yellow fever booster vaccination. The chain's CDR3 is CASSFRRWDYTEAFF. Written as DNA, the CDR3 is TGTGCCAGCAGTTTTCGACGGTGGGACTACACTGAAGCTTTCTTT.